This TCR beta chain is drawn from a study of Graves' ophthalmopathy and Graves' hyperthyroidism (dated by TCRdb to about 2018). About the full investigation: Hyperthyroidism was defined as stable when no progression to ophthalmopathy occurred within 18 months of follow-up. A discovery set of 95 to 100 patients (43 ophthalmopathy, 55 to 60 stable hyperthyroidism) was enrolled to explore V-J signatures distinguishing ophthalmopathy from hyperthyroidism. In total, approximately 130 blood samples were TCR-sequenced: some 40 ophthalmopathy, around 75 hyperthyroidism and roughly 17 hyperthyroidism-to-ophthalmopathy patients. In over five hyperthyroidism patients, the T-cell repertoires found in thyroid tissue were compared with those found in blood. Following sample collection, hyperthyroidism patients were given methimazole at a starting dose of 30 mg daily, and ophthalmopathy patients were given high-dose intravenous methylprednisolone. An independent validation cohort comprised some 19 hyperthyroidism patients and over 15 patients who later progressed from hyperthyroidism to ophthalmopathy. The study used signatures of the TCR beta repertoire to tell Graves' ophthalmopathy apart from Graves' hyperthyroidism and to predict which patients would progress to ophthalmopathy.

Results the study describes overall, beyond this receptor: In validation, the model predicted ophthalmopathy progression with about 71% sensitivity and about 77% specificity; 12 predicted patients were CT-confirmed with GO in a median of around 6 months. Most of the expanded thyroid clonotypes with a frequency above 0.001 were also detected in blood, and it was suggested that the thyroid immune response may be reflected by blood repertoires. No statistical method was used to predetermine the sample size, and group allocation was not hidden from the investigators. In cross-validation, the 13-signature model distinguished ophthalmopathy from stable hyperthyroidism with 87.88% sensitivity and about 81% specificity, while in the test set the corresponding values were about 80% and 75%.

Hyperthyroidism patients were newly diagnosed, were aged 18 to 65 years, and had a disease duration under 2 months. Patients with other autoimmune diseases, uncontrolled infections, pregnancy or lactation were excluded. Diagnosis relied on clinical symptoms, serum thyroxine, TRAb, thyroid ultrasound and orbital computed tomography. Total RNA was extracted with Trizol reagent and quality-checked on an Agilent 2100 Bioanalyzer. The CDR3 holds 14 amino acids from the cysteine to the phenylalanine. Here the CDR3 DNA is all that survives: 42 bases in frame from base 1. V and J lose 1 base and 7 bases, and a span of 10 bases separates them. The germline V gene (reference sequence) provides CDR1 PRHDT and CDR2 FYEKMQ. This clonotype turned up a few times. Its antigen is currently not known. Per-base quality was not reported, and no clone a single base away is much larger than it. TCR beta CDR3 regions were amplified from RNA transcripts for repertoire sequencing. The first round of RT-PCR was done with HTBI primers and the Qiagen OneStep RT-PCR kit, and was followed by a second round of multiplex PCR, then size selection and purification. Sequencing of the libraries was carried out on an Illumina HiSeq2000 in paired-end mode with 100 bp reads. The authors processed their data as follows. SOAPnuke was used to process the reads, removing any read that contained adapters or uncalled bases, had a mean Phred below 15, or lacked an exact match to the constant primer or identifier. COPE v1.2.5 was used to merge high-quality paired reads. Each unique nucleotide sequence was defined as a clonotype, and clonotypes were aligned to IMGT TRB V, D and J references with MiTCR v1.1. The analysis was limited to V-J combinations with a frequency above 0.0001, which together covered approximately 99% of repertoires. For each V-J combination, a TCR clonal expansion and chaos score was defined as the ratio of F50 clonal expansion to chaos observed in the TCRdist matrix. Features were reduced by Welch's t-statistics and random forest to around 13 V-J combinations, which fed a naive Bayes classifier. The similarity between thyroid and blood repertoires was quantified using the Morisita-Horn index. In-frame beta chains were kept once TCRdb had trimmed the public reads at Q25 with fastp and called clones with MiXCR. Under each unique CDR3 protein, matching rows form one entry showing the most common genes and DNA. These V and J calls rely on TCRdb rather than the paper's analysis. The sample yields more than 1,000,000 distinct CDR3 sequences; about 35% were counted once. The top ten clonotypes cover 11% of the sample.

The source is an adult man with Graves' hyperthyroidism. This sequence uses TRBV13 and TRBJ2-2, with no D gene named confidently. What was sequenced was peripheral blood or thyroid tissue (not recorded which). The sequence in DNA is TGTGCCAGCAGCTTAGTTGGTATCGGCGGGGAGCTGTTTTTT. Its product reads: CASSLVGIGGELFF.